These 3 T cell receptor beta chains originate from one sample sequenced in a study of post-analysis software for immune sequencing data. General study points: Patients used about 5 TRBV segments, including TRBV5-6, TRBV5-1 and TRBV20-1, more often than controls.

No antigen has been identified for these receptors. TCR beta libraries were prepared from cDNA with unique molecular identifiers. TCRdb re-called the PCR reads with MiXCR, one entry per CDR3 protein. The table lists 600,000 to 700,000 distinct CDR3 sequences, around 64% of them singletons. The sample consisted of blood. The receptor source for this set is a girl aged 2-15 years with multiple sclerosis.

The chain carries TRBV6-6 and TRBJ2-1; 8 nucleotides match TRBD2. The CDR3 consists of 13 residues. Germline CDR1 is MNHNY and CDR2 is SVGAGI (reference sequence). V dropped 2 bases and J dropped 10; count of bases not matched to a gene: 4. CDR3: CASSYMGLGEQFF. The CDR3 nucleotides read TGTGCCAGCAGTTACATGGGACTAGGAGAGCAGTTCTTC.

The J gene is TRBJ1-2, the V gene TRBV12-3 or TRBV12-4, with 8 bases identical to TRBD1. The CDR3 is 12 residues long. Trimming took 5 bases from V and 8 from J; bases not matched to a gene: 4. The CDR3, as DNA: TGTGCCAGCAGTCTCAGGGGGCGCGGCTACACCTTC. Its protein product is CASSLRGRGYTF.

This clonotype has a handful of counts. The rearrangement links TRBV7-2 to TRBJ2-1; D is uncertain. The CDR3 consists of 13 residues. V lost 2 bases and J 5 bases, leaving 7 bases between the germline ends. CDR1 SGHTA and CDR2 FQGNSA come from the germline V gene. CDR3 nucleotides: TGTGCCAGCAGCTTATTTGGGGACAATGAGCAGTTCTTC. Translating gives CASSLFGDNEQFF.